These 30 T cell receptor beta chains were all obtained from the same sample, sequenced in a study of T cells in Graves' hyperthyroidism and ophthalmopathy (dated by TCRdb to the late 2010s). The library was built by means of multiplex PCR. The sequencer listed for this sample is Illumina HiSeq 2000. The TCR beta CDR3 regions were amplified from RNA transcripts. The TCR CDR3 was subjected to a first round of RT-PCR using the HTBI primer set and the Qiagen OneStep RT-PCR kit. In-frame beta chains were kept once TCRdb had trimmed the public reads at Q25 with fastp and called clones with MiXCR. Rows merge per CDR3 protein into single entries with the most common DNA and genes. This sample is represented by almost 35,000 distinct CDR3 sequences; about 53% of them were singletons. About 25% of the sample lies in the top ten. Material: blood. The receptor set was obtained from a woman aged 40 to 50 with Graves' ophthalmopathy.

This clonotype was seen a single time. CDR3 amino acids: CSASPSGKETQYF. In nucleotides, the CDR3 is TGCAGTGCTAGTCCTAGCGGGAAAGAGACCCAGTACTTC. The chain has TRBV20-1 and TRBJ2-5, with TRBD2 matching over 9 bases. Germline V lookup: CDR1 DFQATT, CDR2 SNEGSKA (reference sequence). The CDR3 extends over 13 amino acids. The ends lost 3 bases at V and 3 bases at J; junction bases unmatched: 2.

CDR3 residues: CASSLAAAGGQTGELFF. CDR3 DNA sequence: TGTGCCAGCAGCTTGGCCGCAGCGGGGGGACAGACCGGGGAGCTGTTTTTT. The chain employs TRBV5-6 and TRBJ2-2, with 9 bases fitting TRBD2. CDR1 SGHDT and CDR2 YYEEEE come from the germline V gene. V dropped 0 bases and J dropped 5; count of bases not matched to a gene: 8. The CDR3 length is 17 residues.

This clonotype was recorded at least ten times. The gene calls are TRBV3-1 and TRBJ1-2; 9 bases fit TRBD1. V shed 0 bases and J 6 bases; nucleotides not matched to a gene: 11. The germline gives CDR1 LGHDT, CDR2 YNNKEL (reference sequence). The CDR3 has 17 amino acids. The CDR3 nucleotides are TGTGCCAGCAGCCAAGATGTCGCGGGACAGGGAAAGGATGGCTACACCTTC. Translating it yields CASSQDVAGQGKDGYTF.

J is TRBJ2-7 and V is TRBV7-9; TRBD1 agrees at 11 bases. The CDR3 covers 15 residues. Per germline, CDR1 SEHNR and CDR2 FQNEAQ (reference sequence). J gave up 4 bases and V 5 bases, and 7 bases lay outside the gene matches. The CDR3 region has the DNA TGTGCCAGCAGCACTGGACAGGGGGCAGGGTACGAGCAGTACTTC. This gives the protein CASSTGQGAGYEQYF.

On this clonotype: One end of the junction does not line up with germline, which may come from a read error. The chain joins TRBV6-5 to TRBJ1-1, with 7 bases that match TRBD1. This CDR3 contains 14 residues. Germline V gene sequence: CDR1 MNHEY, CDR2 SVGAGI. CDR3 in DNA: TGTGCCAGCAGACTGGGACAGAGGAACACGGAAGCTTTCTTT. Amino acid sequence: CASRLGQRNTEAFF.

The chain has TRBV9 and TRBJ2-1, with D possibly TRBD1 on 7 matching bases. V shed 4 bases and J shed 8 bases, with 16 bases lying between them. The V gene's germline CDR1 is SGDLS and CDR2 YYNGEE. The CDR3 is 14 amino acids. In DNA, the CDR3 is TGTGCCAGCAGCCTTGATCAGGGGGGCTATGAGCAGTTCTTC. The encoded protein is CASSLDQGGYEQFF.

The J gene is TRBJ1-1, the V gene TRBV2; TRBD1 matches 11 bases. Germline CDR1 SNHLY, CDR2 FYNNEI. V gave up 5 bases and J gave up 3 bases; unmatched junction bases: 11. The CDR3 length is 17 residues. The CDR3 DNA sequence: TGTGCCAGCAGTCCTAGGACAGGGGGCTGGTTATACACTGAAGCTTTCTTT. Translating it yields CASSPRTGGWLYTEAFF.

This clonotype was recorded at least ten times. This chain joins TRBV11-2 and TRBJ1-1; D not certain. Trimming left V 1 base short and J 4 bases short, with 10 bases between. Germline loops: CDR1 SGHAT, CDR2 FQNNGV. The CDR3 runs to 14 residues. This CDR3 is CASSLARESTEAFF. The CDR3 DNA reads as TGTGCCAGCAGCTTAGCCCGGGAGAGCACTGAAGCTTTCTTT.

The CDR3 DNA sequence: TGCGCCAGCAGCTCCGGGACTAGCGGGGGTAATGAGCAGTTCTTC. Translated: CASSSGTSGGNEQFF. The V gene is TRBV5-1, the J gene TRBJ2-1; 14 nucleotides match TRBD2. The germline CDR1 and CDR2 sequences are SGHRS and YFSETQ. V was pared by 3 bases and J by 7 bases, with 3 bases of the junction left unmatched. This CDR3 is built from 15 residues.

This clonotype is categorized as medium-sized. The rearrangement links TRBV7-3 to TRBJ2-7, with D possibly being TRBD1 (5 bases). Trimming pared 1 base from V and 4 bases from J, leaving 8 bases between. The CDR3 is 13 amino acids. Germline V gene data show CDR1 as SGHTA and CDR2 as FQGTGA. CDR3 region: CASSLNKGYEQYF. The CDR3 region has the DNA TGTGCCAGCAGCTTAAATAAGGGGTACGAGCAGTACTTC.

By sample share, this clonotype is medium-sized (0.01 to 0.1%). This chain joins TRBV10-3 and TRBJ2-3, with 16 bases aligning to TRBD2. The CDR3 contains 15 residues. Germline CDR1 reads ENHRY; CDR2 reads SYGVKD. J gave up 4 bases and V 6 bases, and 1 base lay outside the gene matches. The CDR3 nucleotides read TGTGCCATCAGAGGGACTAGCGGGAGGGCAGATACGCAGTATTTT. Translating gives CAIRGTSGRADTQYF.

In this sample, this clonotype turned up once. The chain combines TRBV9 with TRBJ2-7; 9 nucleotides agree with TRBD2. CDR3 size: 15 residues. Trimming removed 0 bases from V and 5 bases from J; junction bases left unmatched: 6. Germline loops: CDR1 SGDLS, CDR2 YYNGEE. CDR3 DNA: TGTGCCAGCAGCGTAGGGGCGGGAGGGCCTGACGAGCAGTACTTC. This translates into CASSVGAGGPDEQYF.

The CDR3 bases are TGCAGTGCCGCGGGGCCCGACCAAGAGACCCAGCATTTT. Translating it yields CSAAGPDQETQHF. The chain joins TRBV20-1 to TRBJ1-5; D perhaps matches TRBD1 (5 bases). CDR1 DFQATT and CDR2 SNEGSKA come from the germline V gene (reference sequence). V lost 6 bases, J lost 11 bases, and 20 bases lay in between. The CDR3 has 13 amino acids.

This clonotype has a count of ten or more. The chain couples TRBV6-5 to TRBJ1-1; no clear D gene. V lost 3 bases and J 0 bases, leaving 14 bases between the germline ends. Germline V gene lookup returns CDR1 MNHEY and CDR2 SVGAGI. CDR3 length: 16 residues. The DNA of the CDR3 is TGTGCCAGCAGTTATTACCCCCAGGTCTTGAACACTGAAGCTTTCTTT. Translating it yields CASSYYPQVLNTEAFF.

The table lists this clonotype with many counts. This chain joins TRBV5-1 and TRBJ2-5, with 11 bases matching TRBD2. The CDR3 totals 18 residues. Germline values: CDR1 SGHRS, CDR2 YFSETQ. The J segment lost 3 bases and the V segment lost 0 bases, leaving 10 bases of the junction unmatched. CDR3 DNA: TGCGCCAGCAGCTTGGCCCGGCTAGCGGGAGGCTCTGAAGAGACCCAGTACTTC. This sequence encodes CASSLARLAGGSEETQYF.

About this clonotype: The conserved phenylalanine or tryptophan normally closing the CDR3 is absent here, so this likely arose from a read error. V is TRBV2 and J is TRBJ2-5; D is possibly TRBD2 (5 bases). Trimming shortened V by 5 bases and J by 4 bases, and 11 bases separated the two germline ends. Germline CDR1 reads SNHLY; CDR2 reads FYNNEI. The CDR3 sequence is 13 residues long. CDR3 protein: CASSRTGRETQYL. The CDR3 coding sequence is TGTGCCAGCAGTAGGACTGGCCGAGAGACCCAGTACCTC.

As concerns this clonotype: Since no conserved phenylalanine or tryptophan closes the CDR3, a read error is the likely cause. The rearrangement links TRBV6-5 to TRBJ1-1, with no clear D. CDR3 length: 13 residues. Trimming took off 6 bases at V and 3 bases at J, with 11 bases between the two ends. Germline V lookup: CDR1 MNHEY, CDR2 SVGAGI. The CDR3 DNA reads TGTGCCAGCAGCCGCCGTATATACACTGAAGCTTTCTTG. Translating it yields CASSRRIYTEAFL.

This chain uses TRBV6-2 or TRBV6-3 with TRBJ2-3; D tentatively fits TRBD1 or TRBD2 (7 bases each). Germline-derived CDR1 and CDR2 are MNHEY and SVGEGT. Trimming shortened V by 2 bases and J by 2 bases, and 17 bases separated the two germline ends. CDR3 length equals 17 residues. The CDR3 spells CASSYPSRGGTTDTQYF. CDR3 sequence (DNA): TGTGCCAGCAGTTACCCCTCCAGGGGGGGTACCACAGATACGCAGTATTTT.

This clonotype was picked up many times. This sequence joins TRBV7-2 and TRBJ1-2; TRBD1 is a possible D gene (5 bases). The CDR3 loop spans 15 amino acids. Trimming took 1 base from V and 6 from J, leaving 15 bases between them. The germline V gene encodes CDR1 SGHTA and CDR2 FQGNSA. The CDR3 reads CASSLGTSGGDGYTF. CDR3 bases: TGTGCCAGCAGCTTAGGGACCTCGGGGGGAGATGGCTACACCTTC.

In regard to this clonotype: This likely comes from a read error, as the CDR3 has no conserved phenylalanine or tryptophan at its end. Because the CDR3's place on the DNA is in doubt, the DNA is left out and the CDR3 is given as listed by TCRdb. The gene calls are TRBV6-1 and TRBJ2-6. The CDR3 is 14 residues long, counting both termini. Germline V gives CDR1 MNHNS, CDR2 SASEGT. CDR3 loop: CASSDSSGANVLVL.

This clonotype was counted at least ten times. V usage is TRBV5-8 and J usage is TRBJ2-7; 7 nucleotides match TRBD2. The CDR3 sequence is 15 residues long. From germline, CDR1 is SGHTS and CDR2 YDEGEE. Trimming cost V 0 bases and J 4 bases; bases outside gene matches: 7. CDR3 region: CASSLASGNQYEQYF. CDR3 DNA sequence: TGTGCCAGCAGCTTGGCCAGCGGGAACCAATACGAGCAGTACTTC.

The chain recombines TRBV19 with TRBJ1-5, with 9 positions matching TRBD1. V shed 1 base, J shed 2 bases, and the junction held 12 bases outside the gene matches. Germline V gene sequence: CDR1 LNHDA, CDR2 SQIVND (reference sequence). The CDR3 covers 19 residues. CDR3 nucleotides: TGTGCCAGTAGTATAGTCTACTCCCCCGGGGACAGGGGCAATCAGCCCCAGCATTTT. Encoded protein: CASSIVYSPGDRGNQPQHF.

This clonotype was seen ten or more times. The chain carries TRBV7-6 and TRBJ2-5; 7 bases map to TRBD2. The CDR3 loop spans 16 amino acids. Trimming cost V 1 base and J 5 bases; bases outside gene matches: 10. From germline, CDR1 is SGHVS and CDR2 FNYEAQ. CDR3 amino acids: CASSLVGTNGDETQYF. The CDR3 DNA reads TGTGCCAGCAGCTTAGTAGGGACTAATGGGGACGAGACCCAGTACTTC.

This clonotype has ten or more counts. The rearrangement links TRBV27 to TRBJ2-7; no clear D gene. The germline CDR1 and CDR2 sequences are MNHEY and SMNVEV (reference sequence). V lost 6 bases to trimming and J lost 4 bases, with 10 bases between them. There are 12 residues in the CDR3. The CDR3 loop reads CASSRFGYEQYF. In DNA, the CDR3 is TGTGCCAGCAGCCGCTTTGGGTACGAGCAGTACTTC.

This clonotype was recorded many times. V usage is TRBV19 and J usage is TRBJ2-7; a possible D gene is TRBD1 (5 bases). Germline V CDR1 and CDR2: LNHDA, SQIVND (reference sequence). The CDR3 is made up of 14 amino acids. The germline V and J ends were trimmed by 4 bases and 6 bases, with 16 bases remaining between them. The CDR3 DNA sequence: TGTGCCAGTAGTACCTTAAGTACAGGAGCCGAGCAGTACTTC. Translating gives CASSTLSTGAEQYF. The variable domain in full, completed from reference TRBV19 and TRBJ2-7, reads DGGITQSPKYLFRKEGQNVTLSCEQNLNHDAMYWYRQDPGQGLRLIYYSQIVNDFQKGDIAEGYSVSREKKESFPLTVTSAQKNPTAFYLCASSTLSTGAEQYFGPGTRLTVT.

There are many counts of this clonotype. CDR3 in DNA: TGTGCCAGCAGCCTTACCGGGACAGGGGTCGGAAACACCATATATTTT. Translating it yields CASSLTGTGVGNTIYF. This chain links TRBV7-2 with TRBJ1-3, with TRBD1 matching 10 bases. Per the germline V gene, CDR1 is SGHTA and CDR2 is FQGNSA. The ends lost 5 bases at V and 4 bases at J; junction bases unmatched: 8. This CDR3 comprises 16 residues.

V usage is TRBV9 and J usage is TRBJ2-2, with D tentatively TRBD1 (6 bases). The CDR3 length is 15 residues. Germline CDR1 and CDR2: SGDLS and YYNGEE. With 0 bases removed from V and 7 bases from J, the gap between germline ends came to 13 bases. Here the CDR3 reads CASSVEGGKDGELFF. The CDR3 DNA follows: TGTGCCAGCAGCGTAGAAGGGGGAAAGGACGGGGAGCTGTTTTTT. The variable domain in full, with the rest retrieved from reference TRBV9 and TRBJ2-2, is DSGVTQTPKHLITATGQRVTLRCSPRSGDLSVYWYQQSLDQGLQFLIQYYNGEERAKGNILERFSAQQFPDLHSELNLSSLELGDSALYFCASSVEGGKDGELFFGEGSRLTVL.

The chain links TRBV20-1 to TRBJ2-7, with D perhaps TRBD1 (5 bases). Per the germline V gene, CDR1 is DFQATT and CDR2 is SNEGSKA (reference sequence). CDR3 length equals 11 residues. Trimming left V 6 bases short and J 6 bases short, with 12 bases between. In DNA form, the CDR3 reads TGCAGTGCCAGCAGCGACAGCGAGCAGTACTTC. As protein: CSASSDSEQYF.

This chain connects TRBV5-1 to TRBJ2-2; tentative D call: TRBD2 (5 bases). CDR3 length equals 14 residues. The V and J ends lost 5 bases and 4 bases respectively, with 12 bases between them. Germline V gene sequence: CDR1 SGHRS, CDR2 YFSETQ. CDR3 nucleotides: TGCGCCAGCAGTACCGCGGCGGGCACCGGGGAGCTGTTTTTT. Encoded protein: CASSTAAGTGELFF.

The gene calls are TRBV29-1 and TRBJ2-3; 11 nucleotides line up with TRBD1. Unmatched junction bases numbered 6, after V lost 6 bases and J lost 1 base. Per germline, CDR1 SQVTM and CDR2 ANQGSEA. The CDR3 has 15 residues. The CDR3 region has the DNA TGCAGCGTAGCGAAGGGACAGGGGGGCACAGATACGCAGTATTTT. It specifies CSVAKGQGGTDTQYF.